Presented here are 21 T cell receptor beta chains from one specimen sequenced in a study of CD8 T cells in Susac syndrome. After extraction with the RNeasy kit, roughly 0.45 to 1 ug of the RNA was reverse transcribed using random hexamers. A single record per CDR3 protein comes from TCRdb applying MiXCR to the immunoSEQ multiplex PCR reads. The table records around 150,000 distinct CDR3 sequences, just over 90% of them present only once. Material: CD4+ T cells from PBMCs. Receptors were obtained from a human donor in good health.

The chain joins TRBV20-1 to TRBJ1-4; maybe TRBD1 (5 bases). Trimming removed 0 bases at V and 10 bases at J, with 12 bases between. CDR1 and CDR2 (germline): DFQATT, SNEGSKA (reference sequence). The CDR3 length is 13 residues. This chain's CDR3 is CSARDPRVGKLFF. For the CDR3, the DNA is TGCAGTGCTAGAGACCCCAGGGTCGGAAAACTGTTTTTT.

V gene TRBV20-1 combines with J gene TRBJ1-3; 8 bases line up with TRBD1. The V gene end was trimmed by 3 bases and the J gene end by 4 bases; junction bases not matched to a gene: 8. Germline V lookup: CDR1 DFQATT, CDR2 SNEGSKA (reference sequence). The length of the CDR3 is 15 residues. The CDR3 reads CSASLGRGPGNTIYF. Written as DNA, the CDR3 is TGCAGTGCTAGTCTGGGCAGGGGGCCCGGAAACACCATATATTTT.

This chain connects TRBV12-3 or TRBV12-4 to TRBJ1-5; tentatively, D is TRBD1 (6 bases). The CDR3 length is 13 residues. With 6 bases removed from V and 7 bases from J, the gap between germline ends came to 13 bases. The CDR3 DNA sequence: TGTGCCAGCAGGCCTACAGGGTCCCAGCCCCAGCATTTT. It specifies CASRPTGSQPQHF.

J is TRBJ2-7 and V is TRBV25-1, with no clear D. V was trimmed by 4 bases and J by 7 bases, leaving 8 bases between them. CDR3 length: 11 residues. Germline V gives CDR1 MGHDK, CDR2 SYGVNS. Here the CDR3 reads CASSGGWEQYF. The DNA for the CDR3 is TGTGCCAGCAGTGGGGGTTGGGAGCAGTACTTC.

V gene TRBV11-2 combines with J gene TRBJ2-2; 8 bases agree with TRBD2. Germline-derived CDR1 and CDR2 are SGHAT and FQNNGV. V lost 7 bases, J lost 3 bases, and 4 bases stayed unmatched. The CDR3 has 14 residues. The chain's CDR3 is CASTSGGYTGELFF. As DNA, the CDR3 is TGTGCCAGCACCTCGGGGGGGTACACCGGGGAGCTGTTTTTT. The whole variable domain, remainder taken from reference TRBV11-2 and TRBJ2-2, is EAGVAQSPRYKIIEKRQSVAFWCNPISGHATLYWYQQILGQGPKLLIQFQNNGVVDDSQLPKDRFSAERLKGVDSTLKIQPAKLEDSAVYLCASTSGGYTGELFFGEGSRLTVL.

The chain uses TRBV6-5 and TRBJ1-5; TRBD1 matches at 7 bases. V shed 5 bases and J 6 bases; nucleotides not matched to a gene: 4. Germline-derived CDR1 and CDR2 are MNHEY and SVGAGI. The CDR3 contains 13 residues. CDR3 sequence reads: CASSRQGGQPQHF. CDR3 nucleotide sequence: TGTGCCAGCAGTCGACAGGGCGGTCAGCCCCAGCATTTT.

The chain is built from TRBV24-1 and TRBJ2-3; 7 bases match TRBD2. The CDR3 runs to 13 residues. Germline V gene data show CDR1 as KGHDR and CDR2 as SFDVKD. Trimming took 5 bases from V and 7 from J; bases not matched to a gene: 5. Written as DNA, the CDR3 is TGTGCCACCAGTGGCGCGGGGGAGAATACGCAGTATTTT. Its protein is CATSGAGENTQYF.

The chain carries TRBV20-1 and TRBJ1-1; a weak D match, TRBD1 (5 bases). The germline gives CDR1 DFQATT, CDR2 SNEGSKA (reference sequence). The CDR3 is made up of 14 amino acids. Trimming left V 5 bases short and J 0 bases short, with 13 bases between. The CDR3 loop is CSALPGRLNTEAFF. The CDR3 coding sequence is TGCAGTGCTCTCCCGGGACGTTTGAACACTGAAGCTTTCTTT.

This chain uses TRBV5-8 with TRBJ1-5, with 9 bases matching TRBD1. V was clipped by 3 bases and J by 3 bases; unmatched bases: 7. This CDR3 has 16 residues. Germline V gene lookup returns CDR1 SGHTS and CDR2 YDEGEE. The DNA for the CDR3 is TGTGCCAGCAGCTCGTATACAGGGGGCGTCAATCAGCCCCAGCATTTT. Encoded protein: CASSSYTGGVNQPQHF.

J is TRBJ1-2 and V is TRBV7-9, with TRBD1 matching over 10 bases. J lost 6 bases, V lost 5 bases, and 6 bases had no gene match. CDR3 size: 14 residues. The germline V gene has CDR1 SEHNR and CDR2 FQNEAQ (reference sequence). The CDR3 coding sequence is TGTGCCAGCAGCCCCCTTGGGACAGGGGATGGCTACACCTTC. Translation: CASSPLGTGDGYTF.

The rearrangement uses TRBV3-1 and TRBJ1-1; D is unclear. The CDR3 has 15 amino acids. V lost 4 bases to trimming and J lost 5 bases, with 17 bases between them. Germline lookup yields CDR1 LGHDT and CDR2 YNNKEL (reference sequence). The CDR3 coding sequence is TGTGCCAGCAGCCCGCCATCTTTACTGGAGACTGAAGCTTTCTTT. Protein: CASSPPSLLETEAFF.

This rearrangement joins TRBV2 to TRBJ2-5; possibly TRBD1 for D (6 bases). Germline-derived CDR1 and CDR2 are SNHLY and FYNNEI. V lost 5 bases, J lost 5 bases, and 18 bases lay in between. There are 15 residues in the CDR3. As DNA, the CDR3 is TGTGCCAGCAGTTTACAGGGAGTCCTGGGCGAGACCCAGTACTTC. Residues: CASSLQGVLGETQYF.

V gene TRBV29-1 combines with J gene TRBJ2-3; TRBD2 matches at 9 bases. V lost 3 bases and J lost 2; bases outside the gene matches: 6. Germline V gene sequence: CDR1 SQVTM, CDR2 ANQGSEA. This CDR3 is 15 amino acids long. The CDR3 DNA is TGCAGCGTTGATTTGGCGGGGGGGCTCACAGATACGCAGTATTTT. This sequence encodes CSVDLAGGLTDTQYF.

The chain recombines TRBV29-1 with TRBJ2-7; D is possibly TRBD2 (7 bases). The CDR3 has 16 amino acids. Trimming removed 7 bases from V and 4 bases from J, with 26 bases in between. Germline assignment: CDR1 SQVTM and CDR2 ANQGSEA. The CDR3 nucleotides are TGCAGCGCCACCCTGGGAGTGGGGGGGCCGCGGTACGAGCAGTACTTC. This encodes CSATLGVGGPRYEQYF.

The chain carries TRBV7-2 and TRBJ2-5, with 8 bases aligning to TRBD2. V lost 5 bases, J lost 1 base, and 9 bases stayed unmatched. CDR3 size: 16 residues. Looked up from germline, CDR1 is SGHTA and CDR2 is FQGNSA. The CDR3 spells CASSPRGGGSQETQYF. The CDR3, as DNA: TGTGCCAGCAGCCCTCGTGGCGGGGGGAGCCAAGAGACCCAGTACTTC. Based on the CDR3 plus reference TRBV7-2 and TRBJ2-5, the full variable domain is GAGVSQSPSNKVTEKGKDVELRCDPISGHTALYWYRQSLGQGLEFLIYFQGNSAPDKSGLPSDRFSAERTGGSVSTLTIQRTQQEDSAVYLCASSPRGGGSQETQYFGPGTRLLVL.

The chain uses TRBV12-3 or TRBV12-4 and TRBJ2-5, with D unclear. The CDR3 sequence is 13 residues long. Trimming took 3 bases from V and 1 from J, leaving 6 bases between them. The CDR3 loop is CASSLRVQETQYF. For the CDR3, the DNA is TGTGCCAGCAGTTTGCGAGTCCAAGAGACCCAGTACTTC.

The chain has TRBV19 and TRBJ1-2; 10 nucleotides align to TRBD1. V gave up 7 bases and J gave up 8 bases; unmatched junction bases: 13. This CDR3 spans 15 amino acids. Germline values: CDR1 LNHDA, CDR2 SQIVND (reference sequence). The CDR3 nucleotides read TGTGCCAGTACCTTCATGGACAGGGGGGCGGAGGGCTACACCTTC. Its translation is CASTFMDRGAEGYTF.

V and J are TRBV5-1 and TRBJ2-3; D may be TRBD2 (6 bases). CDR3 length: 16 residues. Trimming removed 4 bases at V and 0 bases at J, with 15 bases between. Germline V gives CDR1 SGHRS, CDR2 YFSETQ. CDR3 sequence reads: CASSVGTLASTDTQYF. The CDR3 DNA reads as TGCGCCAGCAGCGTCGGGACTCTCGCTAGCACAGATACGCAGTATTTT.

CDR3: CASSSTFRGENNSPLHF. DNA for the CDR3: TGTGCCAGCAGTTCCACCTTCAGGGGGGAGAATAATTCACCCCTCCACTTT. This chain joins TRBV6-5 and TRBJ1-6; TRBD1 matches 7 bases. The CDR3 covers 17 residues. The germline CDR1 and CDR2 sequences are MNHEY and SVGAGI. With V trimmed by 4 bases and J by 5 bases, 11 bases remained unmatched.

This clonotype was seen once. The V and J genes are TRBV7-9 and TRBJ1-2, with 7 bases lining up with TRBD1. The CDR3 loop spans 17 amino acids. Per germline, CDR1 SEHNR and CDR2 FQNEAQ (reference sequence). J was trimmed by 0 bases and V by 5 bases; bases with no gene match: 12. CDR3 coding DNA: TGTGCCAGCAGCCAAGTCCCGGGACAGAGGACTAACTATGGCTACACCTTC. It codes for CASSQVPGQRTNYGYTF.

A single count supports this clonotype. This chain uses TRBV5-1 with TRBJ2-7; possibly TRBD1 for D (6 bases). V was pared by 2 bases and J by 6 bases, with 18 bases between. The CDR3 has 15 amino acids. Germline values: CDR1 SGHRS, CDR2 YFSETQ. The CDR3 protein is CASSFDRPVIGEQYF. CDR3 nucleotide sequence: TGCGCCAGCAGCTTCGACAGGCCGGTAATTGGCGAGCAGTACTTC.